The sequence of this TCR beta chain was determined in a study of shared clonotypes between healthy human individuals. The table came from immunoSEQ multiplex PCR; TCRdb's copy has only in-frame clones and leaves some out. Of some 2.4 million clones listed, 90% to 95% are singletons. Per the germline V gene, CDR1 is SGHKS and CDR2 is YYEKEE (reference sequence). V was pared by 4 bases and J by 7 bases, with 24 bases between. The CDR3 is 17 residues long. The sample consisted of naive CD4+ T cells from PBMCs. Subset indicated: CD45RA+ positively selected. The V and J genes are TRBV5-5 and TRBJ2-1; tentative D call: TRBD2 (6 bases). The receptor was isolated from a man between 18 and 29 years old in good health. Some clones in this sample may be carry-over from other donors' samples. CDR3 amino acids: CASSRDIRSRGRNEQFF. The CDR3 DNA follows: TGTGCCAGCAGCCGAGACATCAGAAGCCGGGGGAGAAATGAGCAGTTCTTC.